The 27 T cell receptor beta chains in this list originate from one sample, sequenced in a study of a mutant IDH1 vaccine in newly diagnosed glioma. As to time point: week 35, safety follow-up. In the vaccine, a single dose held 300 ug of the mutant IDH1 20-mer peptide, along with topical imiquimod. The table came from immunoSEQ multiplex PCR; TCRdb's copy has only in-frame clones and leaves some out. The sample lists 34,000 or so clones; approximately 80% were seen once. The antigens of these receptors remain unknown. Sequenced material: PBMCs, taken from a glioma patient whose treatment included an IDH1 peptide vaccine. The receptors derive from a woman aged 40 to 50 with glioma.

The chain combines TRBV5-1 with TRBJ2-5, with D possibly being TRBD2 (6 bases). This CDR3 has 11 amino acids. V was clipped by 7 bases and J by 7 bases, with 11 bases between them. Germline loops: CDR1 SGHRS, CDR2 YFSETQ. CDR3 nucleotides: TGCGCCAGCTCCGACGGGGGGACCCAGTACTTC. It yields the protein CASSDGGTQYF.

The chain has TRBV10-3 and TRBJ2-5; D is unclear. V was pared by 6 bases and J by 0 bases, with 5 bases between. Germline assignment: CDR1 ENHRY and CDR2 SYGVKD. This CDR3 has 12 residues. The CDR3 bases are TGTGCCATCAGATCCGACCAAGAGACCCAGTACTTC. Its protein product is CAIRSDQETQYF.

This sequence joins TRBV18 and TRBJ1-4; D is possibly TRBD1 (6 bases). V was shortened by 8 bases and J by 10 bases, with 17 bases between the two germline ends. Germline loops: CDR1 KGHSH, CDR2 LQKENI. The length of the CDR3 is 13 residues. The CDR3 DNA sequence: TGTGCCAGCGCGACCCCAGGGGAAGGAAAACTGTTTTTT. It codes for CASATPGEGKLFF.

CDR3 sequence: CASSELLAQKGSRELFF. CDR3 bases: TGTGCCAGCAGTGAATTGTTAGCTCAAAAAGGGTCCAGGGAGCTGTTTTTT. The chain is built from TRBV2 and TRBJ2-2; no clear D. This CDR3 spans 17 amino acids. Trimming cost V 2 bases and J 9 bases, with 22 bases left between them. Germline V gene data show CDR1 as SNHLY and CDR2 as FYNNEI.

V usage is TRBV7-8 and J usage is TRBJ1-4; possible D gene TRBD1, 5 bases. Between the trimmed V and J ends, which lost 1 base and 9 bases, there was a span of 18 bases. The germline CDR1 and CDR2 sequences are SGHVS and FQNEAQ. CDR3 length: 16 residues. The DNA of the CDR3 is TGTGCCAGCAGCTTAGTGCAGGGAATTACTCCACAAAAACTGTTTTTT. Protein sequence: CASSLVQGITPQKLFF.

This clone was seen a single time. This sequence joins TRBV19 and TRBJ1-5, with a tentative D call TRBD1 (6 bases). This CDR3 comprises 15 residues. Germline V gives CDR1 LNHDA, CDR2 SQIVND (reference sequence). V lost 4 bases, J lost 3 bases, and 13 bases lay in between. The CDR3 here is CASSTPGDYNQPQHF. DNA of the CDR3: TGTGCCAGTAGTACTCCAGGGGACTACAATCAGCCCCAGCATTTT.

This chain connects TRBV2 to TRBJ1-5; D might be TRBD1 (5 bases). Germline CDR1 is SNHLY and CDR2 is FYNNEI. The CDR3 loop spans 15 amino acids. The V end lost 4 bases, the J end lost 2 bases, and 12 bases lay between the germline ends. CDR3 DNA sequence: TGTGCCAGCAGTGGGGAGGGGATCGGCAATCAGCCCCAGCATTTT. As protein: CASSGEGIGNQPQHF.

V usage is TRBV30 and J usage is TRBJ1-6; no clear D gene. CDR1 GTSNPN and CDR2 SVGIG come from the germline V gene (reference sequence). The CDR3 has 12 residues. The germline V and J ends were trimmed by 3 bases and 2 bases, with 2 bases remaining between them. The CDR3 coding sequence is TGTGCCTGGAGGACCTATAATTCACCCCTCCACTTT. The encoded protein is CAWRTYNSPLHF. Full variable domain (outside the CDR3, taken from reference TRBV30 and TRBJ1-6): SQTIHQWPATLVQPVGSPLSLECTVEGTSNPNLYWYRQAAGRGLQLLFYSVGIGQISSEVPQNLSASRPQDRQFILSSKKLLLSDSGFYLCAWRTYNSPLHFGNGTRLTVT.

The chain recombines TRBV7-8 with TRBJ2-7; D call uncertain. Trimming took 1 base from V and 1 from J, leaving 8 bases between them. This CDR3 is 14 amino acids long. Germline CDR1 reads SGHVS; CDR2 reads FQNEAQ. CDR3 sequence reads: CASSLGAESYEQYF. The CDR3 bases are TGTGCCAGCAGCTTAGGGGCTGAATCCTACGAGCAGTACTTC.

This CDR3 reads CAWSLTLTANYGYTF. The CDR3 DNA sequence: TGTGCCTGGAGTCTAACCCTAACAGCGAACTATGGCTACACCTTC. J is TRBJ1-2 and V is TRBV30; D is ambiguous. With 2 bases removed from V and 2 bases from J, the gap between germline ends came to 15 bases. Germline CDR1 reads GTSNPN; CDR2 reads SVGIG (reference sequence). The CDR3 totals 15 residues.

V gene TRBV4-3 combines with J gene TRBJ2-3; no definite D call. Germline V gene data show CDR1 as LGHNA and CDR2 as YSLEER. The ends were cut back, 1 base at V and 4 bases at J, with 3 bases in the middle. This CDR3 comprises 12 residues. The CDR3 sequence is CASSQVADTQYF. The CDR3 coding sequence is TGCGCCAGCAGCCAAGTCGCAGATACGCAGTATTTT.

This clone came up once. The V call is TRBV9, the J call TRBJ1-4; D might be TRBD1 (6 bases). This CDR3 is 15 amino acids long. Germline values: CDR1 SGDLS, CDR2 YYNGEE. Trimming shortened V by 0 bases and J by 6 bases, and 12 bases separated the two germline ends. The CDR3 bases are TGTGCCAGCAGCGTAGTAGGAGGGGGGGATGAAAAACTGTTTTTT. Translated: CASSVVGGGDEKLFF.

The rearrangement links TRBV7-6 to TRBJ1-2; 7 bases match TRBD1. V shed 5 bases and J 0 bases; nucleotides not matched to a gene: 6. CDR1 and CDR2 from the germline V gene are SGHVS and FNYEAQ. This CDR3 contains 15 residues. The CDR3 spells CASSPGQRANYGYTF. CDR3 nucleotide sequence: TGTGCCAGCAGCCCGGGACAGCGAGCTAACTATGGCTACACCTTC.

The V and J genes are TRBV5-6 and TRBJ1-3, with D unresolved. Per germline, CDR1 SGHDT and CDR2 YYEEEE. This CDR3 comprises 15 residues. V shed 2 bases and J shed 0 bases, with 9 bases lying between them. The CDR3 reads CASSLSYDSGNTIYF. The CDR3 nucleotides read TGTGCCAGCAGCTTATCTTACGACTCTGGAAACACCATATATTTT.

The chain carries TRBV10-1 and TRBJ2-7, with D perhaps matching TRBD1 or TRBD2 (6 bases each). Germline CDR1 is WNHNN and CDR2 is SYGVQD (reference sequence). With 3 bases removed from V and 2 bases from J, the gap between germline ends came to 17 bases. The CDR3 contains 16 residues. CDR3 coding DNA: TGCGCCAGCAGTGAAGGGGGGACTTTAGGACCCTACGAGCAGTACTTC. It is translated as CASSEGGTLGPYEQYF.

J is TRBJ1-6 and V is TRBV7-2, with D perhaps matching TRBD1 (5 bases). Per the germline V gene, CDR1 is SGHTA and CDR2 is FQGNSA. V shed 6 bases and J shed 10 bases, with 10 bases lying between them. This CDR3 contains 12 residues. The CDR3 DNA reads TGTGCCAGCAGGGCTGGGGGATCACCCCTCCACTTT. It translates to CASRAGGSPLHF.

V and J are TRBV19 and TRBJ2-1, with unresolved D. CDR1 and CDR2 (germline): LNHDA, SQIVND (reference sequence). Trimming removed 5 bases at V and 7 bases at J, with 6 bases between. The CDR3 consists of 11 residues. This CDR3 reads CASSRWNEQFF. The CDR3 nucleotides are TGTGCCAGTAGTCGGTGGAATGAGCAGTTCTTC.

The chain recombines TRBV4-3 with TRBJ1-3, with D possibly matching TRBD1 (5 bases). Germline V gene data show CDR1 as LGHNA and CDR2 as YSLEER. V lost 2 bases and J 0 bases, leaving 11 bases between the germline ends. The CDR3 has 16 amino acids. CDR3 sequence (DNA): TGCGCCAGCAGCCAAACAGGTGCCTACTCTGGAAACACCATATATTTT. This translates into CASSQTGAYSGNTIYF.

V gene TRBV7-8 combines with J gene TRBJ1-5; D not certain. The V gene lost 5 bases and the J gene lost 4 bases, with 12 bases spanning the gap. The germline V gene encodes CDR1 SGHVS and CDR2 FQNEAQ. The CDR3 runs to 14 residues. In nucleotides, the CDR3 is TGTGCCAGCAGCCCTGACGGGAGAAATCAGCCCCAGCATTTT. Protein sequence: CASSPDGRNQPQHF.

The V and J genes are TRBV9 and TRBJ2-3; 8 bases match TRBD1. The CDR3 covers 15 residues. Germline-derived CDR1 and CDR2 are SGDLS and YYNGEE. Unmatched junction bases numbered 3, after V lost 3 bases and J lost 0 bases. The CDR3 coding sequence is TGTGCCAGCAGCGAGACAGGGGCTAGCACAGATACGCAGTATTTT. It translates to CASSETGASTDTQYF.

V usage is TRBV7-2 and J usage is TRBJ1-2; D is undetermined. V lost 0 bases and J 4 bases, leaving 15 bases between the germline ends. CDR1 is SGHTA, CDR2 FQGNSA, per germline. CDR3 length: 16 residues. The CDR3 bases are TGTGCCAGCAGCTTAGCAGGACCCACTCCAAGCTATGGCTACACCTTC. This sequence encodes CASSLAGPTPSYGYTF.

The chain has TRBV4-2 and TRBJ1-1, with D unresolved. The germline V gene encodes CDR1 LGHNA and CDR2 YNFKEQ. There are 13 residues in the CDR3. V gave up 7 bases and J gave up 4 bases, with 13 bases separating them. The CDR3 loop reads CASIPARGTEAFF. The CDR3 DNA is TGTGCCAGCATCCCTGCTCGGGGCACTGAAGCTTTCTTT.

The V and J genes are TRBV30 and TRBJ1-2; D remains unclear. CDR3 length equals 11 residues. Germline V CDR1 and CDR2: GTSNPN, SVGIG (reference sequence). This CDR3 reads CAIRWAANYTF. In nucleotides, the CDR3 is TGTGCGATCCGTTGGGCAGCAAACTACACCTTC.

This clone was seen more than once but under ten times. This sequence joins TRBV5-4 and TRBJ2-7, with 9 positions matching TRBD1. Germline values: CDR1 SGHNT, CDR2 YYREEE (reference sequence). With 0 bases clipped from V and 4 bases from J, the junction kept 2 bases outside the gene matches. The CDR3 extends over 14 amino acids. The CDR3 coding sequence is TGTGCCAGCAGCTTGGGACAGGGGGGATACGAGCAGTACTTC. Translating gives CASSLGQGGYEQYF.

CDR3 coding DNA: TGCGCCAGCAGCTTGGGGACAGGGCAAAATTCACCCCTCCACTTT. Its translation: CASSLGTGQNSPLHF. V is TRBV5-1 and J is TRBJ1-6, with 8 bases lining up with TRBD1. CDR1 and CDR2 (germline): SGHRS, YFSETQ. Trimming removed 0 bases from V and 7 bases from J; junction bases left unmatched: 3. The CDR3 is 15 residues long.

The CDR3 loop is CAISLTGSGYTF. CDR3 sequence (DNA): TGTGCCATCAGCCTGACGGGGAGTGGCTACACCTTC. The chain joins TRBV10-3 to TRBJ1-2; D remains ambiguous. The ends were cut back, 6 bases at V and 7 bases at J, with 12 bases in the middle. Germline CDR1 reads ENHRY; CDR2 reads SYGVKD. The CDR3 totals 12 residues.

The V call is TRBV27, the J call TRBJ2-6, with 12 bases lining up with TRBD1. The length of the CDR3 is 20 residues. CDR1 is MNHEY, CDR2 SMNVEV, per germline (reference sequence). J was trimmed by 0 bases and V by 5 bases; bases with no gene match: 11. The CDR3 spells CASSPLIRGQGASGANVLTF. The CDR3, as DNA: TGTGCCAGCAGTCCCCTGATTCGGGGACAGGGGGCCTCTGGGGCCAACGTCCTGACTTTC. Full variable domain (outside the CDR3, taken from reference TRBV27 and TRBJ2-6): EAQVTQNPRYLITVTGKKLTVTCSQNMNHEYMSWYRQDPGLGLRQIYYSMNVEVTDKGDVPEGYKVSRKEKRNFPLILESPSPNQTSLYFCASSPLIRGQGASGANVLTFGAGSRLTVL.